The rows below give T cell receptor beta chains drawn from one sample of a study of CD8+ T cells in alopecia areata. Produced via immunoSEQ multiplex PCR; TCRdb's table is partial and in-frame only. The sample contains 100,000 to 120,000 clones, approximately 50% of which appear only once. Material: NKG2D-low CD8+ T cells sorted from blood. These receptors all stem from a human donor with alopecia areata. Each CDR3 is given with its conserved first and last residue.

j_call	v_call	cdr3_aa
TRBJ2-5	TRBV29-1	CSVAGLAGETQYF
TRBJ2-1	TRBV7-3	CASSSDGGDAEQFF
TRBJ2-3	TRBV7-9	CASRQGARGTDTQYF
TRBJ2-7	TRBV6-5	CASSRSYEQYF
TRBJ2-1	TRBV9	CASSVGGPEQFF
TRBJ2-7	TRBV12-5	CASGLGEVYEQYF
TRBJ2-5	TRBV7-9	CASSLTGLLGQETQYF
TRBJ2-2	TRBV7-9	CASSPSPTNTGELFF
TRBJ2-7	TRBV5-6	CASRGQETYEQYF
TRBJ2-7	TRBV29-1	CSVETGDLEQYF
TRBJ2-1	TRBV15	CATSSTRQGIHNEQFF
TRBJ2-1	TRBV5-6	CASSPGYAYNEQFF
TRBJ1-3	TRBV29-1	CSVAEGSSGNTIYF
TRBJ1-2	TRBV29-1	CSVENPGIAGWGYTF
TRBJ2-5	TRBV7-3	CASSDGGPQETQYF
TRBJ2-1	TRBV2	CASRWPSSYNEQFF
TRBJ2-1	TRBV7-9	CASSPFGGRAYNEQFF
TRBJ1-1	TRBV28	CASSPINLNTEAFF
TRBJ2-1	TRBV27	CASSLSGQGPHNEQFF
TRBJ2-7	TRBV9	CASSLTSYTYEQYF
TRBJ2-7	TRBV2	CASRGVAAEQYF
TRBJ2-7	TRBV9	CASSVAGEVYEQYF
TRBJ2-1	TRBV2	CASRAGTGPYNEQFF
TRBJ2-1	TRBV19	CASSTPGLALNNEQFF
TRBJ1-5	TRBV7-2	CASSSSWGEGFNQPQHF
TRBJ2-7	TRBV27	CASSRSANSYEQYF
TRBJ2-7	TRBV27	CASQGGGARYEQYF
TRBJ2-1	TRBV16	CASSRTDEQFF
TRBJ1-1	TRBV7-9	CASSNTGNTEAFF
TRBJ2-1	TRBV27	CASSSKREVYNEQFF
TRBJ1-5	TRBV5-6	CASSWGTGWNQPQHF
TRBJ2-7	TRBV7-8	CASSFQPGLAGVYEQYF
TRBJ2-1	TRBV14	CASSSSGLYNEQFF
TRBJ2-3	TRBV13	CASSSGTDTQYF
TRBJ2-3	TRBV7-3	CASSRGGGTDTQYF
TRBJ2-5	TRBV28	CASTSGQGWEETQYF
TRBJ2-7	TRBV11-2	CASSLQSSYEQYF
TRBJ1-1	TRBV12-5	CASGLGQGATEAFF
TRBJ1-2	TRBV29-1	CSVVEGFYGYTF
TRBJ1-2	TRBV15	CATRGSEYGYTF
TRBJ2-5	TRBV7-6	CASSLRFWDGKETQYF
TRBJ2-1	TRBV2	CASPTYNEQFF
TRBJ1-1	TRBV5-1	CASSLGAVAEAFF
TRBJ2-1	TRBV27	CASSFLGTGDYNEQFF
TRBJ2-1	TRBV10-3	CAISAVGGGTSSYNEQFF
TRBJ1-4	TRBV29-1	CSVGIHAGVATNEKLFF
TRBJ2-7	TRBV7-3	CASSRTGISYEQYF
TRBJ1-3	TRBV4-1	CASSQEEWNSGNTIYF
TRBJ2-7	TRBV5-1	CASSLEGQGSDEQYF
TRBJ2-5	TRBV7-9	CASSLASLAGEWIQETQYF
TRBJ2-7	TRBV5-1	CASSFTVDYEQYF
TRBJ1-2	TRBV6-1	CASSEGPGTLWDGYTF
TRBJ2-3	TRBV29-1	CSVVASPTDTQYF
TRBJ1-5	TRBV28	CAGVSVGQPQHF
TRBJ2-7	TRBV4-2	CASSPRGSYEQYF
TRBJ2-7	TRBV27	CASSLGSGGNYEQYF
TRBJ2-1	TRBV7-3	CASSFEGDNEQFF